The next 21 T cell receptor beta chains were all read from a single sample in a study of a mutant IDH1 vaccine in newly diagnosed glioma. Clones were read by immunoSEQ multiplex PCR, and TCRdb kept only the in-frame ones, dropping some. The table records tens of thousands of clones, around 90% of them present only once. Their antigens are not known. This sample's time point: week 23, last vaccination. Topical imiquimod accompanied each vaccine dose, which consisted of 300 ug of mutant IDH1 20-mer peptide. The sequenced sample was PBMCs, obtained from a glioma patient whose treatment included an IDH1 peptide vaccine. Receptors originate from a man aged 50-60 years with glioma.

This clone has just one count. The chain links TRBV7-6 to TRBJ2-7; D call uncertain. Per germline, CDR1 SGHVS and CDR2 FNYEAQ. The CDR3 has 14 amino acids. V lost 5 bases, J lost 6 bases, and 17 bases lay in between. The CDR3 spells CASSSRVGSGEQYF. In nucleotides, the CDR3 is TGTGCCAGCAGCAGCCGGGTGGGGTCGGGCGAGCAGTACTTC.

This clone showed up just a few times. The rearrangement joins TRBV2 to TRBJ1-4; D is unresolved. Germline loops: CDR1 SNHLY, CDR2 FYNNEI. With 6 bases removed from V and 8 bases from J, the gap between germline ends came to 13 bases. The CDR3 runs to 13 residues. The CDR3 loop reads CASRLGMREKLFF. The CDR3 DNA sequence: TGTGCCAGCAGGCTCGGGATGCGGGAAAAACTGTTTTTT. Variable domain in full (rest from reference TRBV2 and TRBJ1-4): EPEVTQTPSHQVTQMGQEVILRCVPISNHLYFYWYRQILGQKVEFLVSFYNNEISEKSEIFDDQFSVERPDGSNFTLKIRSTKLEDSAMYFCASRLGMREKLFFGSGTQLSVL.

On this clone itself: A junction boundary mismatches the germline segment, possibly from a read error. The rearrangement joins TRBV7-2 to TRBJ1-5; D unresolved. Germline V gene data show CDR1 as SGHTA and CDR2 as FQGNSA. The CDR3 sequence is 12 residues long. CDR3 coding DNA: TGTGCCAGCAGCGGGTACGGGCAGCTCCAGCATTTT. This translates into CASSGYGQLQHF. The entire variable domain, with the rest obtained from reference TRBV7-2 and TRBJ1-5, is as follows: GAGVSQSPSNKVTEKGKDVELRCDPISGHTALYWYRQSLGQGLEFLIYFQGNSAPDKSGLPSDRFSAERTGGSVSTLTIQRTQQEDSAVYLCASSGYGQLQHFGDGTRLSIL.

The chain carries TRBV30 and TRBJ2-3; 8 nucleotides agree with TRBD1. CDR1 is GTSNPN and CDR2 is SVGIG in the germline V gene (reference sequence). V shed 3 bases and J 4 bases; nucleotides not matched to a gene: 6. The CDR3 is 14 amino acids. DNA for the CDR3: TGTGCCTGGAGGAAGACAGGGGTTCCAGATACGCAGTATTTT. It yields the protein CAWRKTGVPDTQYF.

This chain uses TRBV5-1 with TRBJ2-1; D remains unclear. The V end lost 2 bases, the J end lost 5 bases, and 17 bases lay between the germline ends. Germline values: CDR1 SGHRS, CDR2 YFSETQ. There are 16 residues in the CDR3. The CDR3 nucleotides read TGCGCCAGCAGCTTCCGGGCCTCCCTCACCCACAATGAGCAGTTCTTC. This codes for CASSFRASLTHNEQFF.

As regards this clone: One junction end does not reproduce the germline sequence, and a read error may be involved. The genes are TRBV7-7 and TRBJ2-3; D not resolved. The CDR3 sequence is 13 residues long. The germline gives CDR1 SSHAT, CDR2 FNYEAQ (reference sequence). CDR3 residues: CASSLDRWNTQYF. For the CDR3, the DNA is TGTGCTAGCAGCTTAGACCGGTGGAATACGCAGTATTTT.

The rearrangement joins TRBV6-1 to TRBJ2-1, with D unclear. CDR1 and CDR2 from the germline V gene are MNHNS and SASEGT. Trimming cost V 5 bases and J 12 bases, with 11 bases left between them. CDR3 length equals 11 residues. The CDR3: CASSLALGQFF. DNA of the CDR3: TGTGCCAGCAGTCTCGCCCTGGGGCAGTTCTTC.

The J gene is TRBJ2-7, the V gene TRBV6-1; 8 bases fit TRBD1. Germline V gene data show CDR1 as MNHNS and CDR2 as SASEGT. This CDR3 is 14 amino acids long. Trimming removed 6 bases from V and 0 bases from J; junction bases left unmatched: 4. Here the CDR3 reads CASRKTGASYEQYF. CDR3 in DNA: TGTGCCAGCAGAAAGACAGGGGCCTCCTACGAGCAGTACTTC.

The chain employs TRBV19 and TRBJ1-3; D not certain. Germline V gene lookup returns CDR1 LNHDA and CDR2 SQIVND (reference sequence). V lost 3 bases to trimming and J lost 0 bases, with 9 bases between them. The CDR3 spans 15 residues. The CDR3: CASSIGSYSGNTIYF. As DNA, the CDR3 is TGTGCCAGTAGTATTGGCAGCTACTCTGGAAACACCATATATTTT.

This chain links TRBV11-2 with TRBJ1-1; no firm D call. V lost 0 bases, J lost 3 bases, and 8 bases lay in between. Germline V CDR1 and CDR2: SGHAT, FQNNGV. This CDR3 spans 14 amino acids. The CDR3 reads CASSLEDLYTEAFF. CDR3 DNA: TGTGCCAGCAGCTTAGAGGACCTCTACACTGAAGCTTTCTTT.

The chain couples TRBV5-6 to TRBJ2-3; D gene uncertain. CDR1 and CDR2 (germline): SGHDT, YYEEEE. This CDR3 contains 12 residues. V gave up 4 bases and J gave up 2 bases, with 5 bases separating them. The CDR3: CASSPDTDTQYF. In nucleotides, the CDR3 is TGTGCCAGCAGCCCGGACACAGATACGCAGTATTTT.

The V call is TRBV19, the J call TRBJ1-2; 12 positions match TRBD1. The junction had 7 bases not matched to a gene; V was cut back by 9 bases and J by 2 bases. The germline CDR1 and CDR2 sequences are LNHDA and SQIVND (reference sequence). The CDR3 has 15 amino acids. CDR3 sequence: CASKLGQGANYGYTF. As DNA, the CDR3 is TGTGCCAGCAAGTTGGGACAGGGGGCGAACTATGGCTACACCTTC.

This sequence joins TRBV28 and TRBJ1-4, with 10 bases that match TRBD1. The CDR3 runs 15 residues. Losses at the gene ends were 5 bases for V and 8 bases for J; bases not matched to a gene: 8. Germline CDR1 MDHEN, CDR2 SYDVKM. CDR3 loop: CASSPGTGVLEKLFF. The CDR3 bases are TGTGCCAGCAGTCCAGGGACAGGGGTTTTGGAAAAACTGTTTTTT.

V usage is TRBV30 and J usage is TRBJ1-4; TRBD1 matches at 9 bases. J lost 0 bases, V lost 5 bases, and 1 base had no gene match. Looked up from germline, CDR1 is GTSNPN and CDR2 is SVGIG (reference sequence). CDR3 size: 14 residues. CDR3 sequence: CAWDRGATNEKLFF. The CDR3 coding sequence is TGTGCCTGGGACAGGGGGGCAACTAATGAAAAACTGTTTTTT.

The CDR3 DNA is TGTGCCAGCAGTTTCGTCCCGGGACTAGCGGAGAACACCGGGGAGCTGTTTTTT. Its protein is CASSFVPGLAENTGELFF. The rearrangement links TRBV27 to TRBJ2-2, with 11 bases fitting TRBD2. The CDR3 is made up of 18 amino acids. V trimming: 3 bases; J trimming: 1 base; junction bases outside the gene matches: 7. Looked up from germline, CDR1 is MNHEY and CDR2 is SMNVEV (reference sequence).

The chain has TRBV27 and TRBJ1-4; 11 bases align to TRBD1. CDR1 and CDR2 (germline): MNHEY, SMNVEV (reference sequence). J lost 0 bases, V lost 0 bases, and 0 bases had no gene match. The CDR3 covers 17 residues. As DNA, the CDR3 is TGTGCCAGCAGTTTATCGGGACAGGGGGCAACTAATGAAAAACTGTTTTTT. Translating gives CASSLSGQGATNEKLFF.

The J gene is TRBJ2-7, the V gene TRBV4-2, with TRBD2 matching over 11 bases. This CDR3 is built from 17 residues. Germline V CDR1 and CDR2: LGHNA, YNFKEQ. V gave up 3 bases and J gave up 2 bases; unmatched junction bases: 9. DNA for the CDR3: TGTGCCAGCAGCCACCTAGCGGGGGGACAATCTACCTACGAGCAGTACTTC. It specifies CASSHLAGGQSTYEQYF.

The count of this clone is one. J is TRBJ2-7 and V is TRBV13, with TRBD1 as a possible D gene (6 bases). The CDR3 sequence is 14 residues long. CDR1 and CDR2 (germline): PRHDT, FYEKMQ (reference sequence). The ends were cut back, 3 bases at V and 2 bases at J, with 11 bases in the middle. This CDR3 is CASSFHRDTYEQYF. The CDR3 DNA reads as TGTGCCAGCAGCTTTCACAGGGACACCTACGAGCAGTACTTC.

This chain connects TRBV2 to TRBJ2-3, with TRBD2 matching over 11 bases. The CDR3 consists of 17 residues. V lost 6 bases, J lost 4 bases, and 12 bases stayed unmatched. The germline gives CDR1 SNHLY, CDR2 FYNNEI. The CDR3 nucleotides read TGTGCCAGCAGAAAACGACTAACTAGCGGGAGACCAGATACGCAGTATTTT. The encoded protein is CASRKRLTSGRPDTQYF.

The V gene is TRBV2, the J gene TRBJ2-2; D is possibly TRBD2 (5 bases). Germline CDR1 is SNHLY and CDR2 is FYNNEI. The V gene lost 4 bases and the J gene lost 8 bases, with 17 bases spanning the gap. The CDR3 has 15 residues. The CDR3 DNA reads TGTGCCAGCAGTGGGGTGTTGGAGGATGGAGGGGAGCTGTTTTTT. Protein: CASSGVLEDGGELFF. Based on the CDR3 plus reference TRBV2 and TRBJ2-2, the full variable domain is EPEVTQTPSHQVTQMGQEVILRCVPISNHLYFYWYRQILGQKVEFLVSFYNNEISEKSEIFDDQFSVERPDGSNFTLKIRSTKLEDSAMYFCASSGVLEDGGELFFGEGSRLTVL.

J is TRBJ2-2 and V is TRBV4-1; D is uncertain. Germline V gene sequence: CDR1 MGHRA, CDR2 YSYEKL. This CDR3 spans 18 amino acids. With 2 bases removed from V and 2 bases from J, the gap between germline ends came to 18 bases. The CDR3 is CASSQLFVPMTNTGELFF. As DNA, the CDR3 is TGCGCCAGCAGCCAACTCTTTGTCCCGATGACAAACACCGGGGAGCTGTTTTTT.